The clone carrying this TCR beta chain was picked up many times. Germline V CDR1 and CDR2: KGHSH, LQKENI. This CDR3 region has 11 residues. V gave up 2 bases and J gave up 5 bases, with 3 bases separating them. Samples came from axillary lymph nodes draining the breast cancer. The data were obtained in a study of breast tumors, draining lymph nodes, adjacent tissues. TCRdb re-called the multiplex PCR reads through MiXCR, storing one row per CDR3 protein. Of 120,000 to 150,000 distinct CDR3 sequences listed, about 31% are singletons. The V and J genes are TRBV18 and TRBJ2-5; D gene ambiguous. The source is a female donor with breast cancer. Some clones in this sample may be carry-over from other donors' samples. The sample was axillary lymph node tissue. CDR3 sequence: CASSPSETQYF. CDR3 nucleotides: TGTGCCAGCTCACCATCGGAGACCCAGTACTTC.